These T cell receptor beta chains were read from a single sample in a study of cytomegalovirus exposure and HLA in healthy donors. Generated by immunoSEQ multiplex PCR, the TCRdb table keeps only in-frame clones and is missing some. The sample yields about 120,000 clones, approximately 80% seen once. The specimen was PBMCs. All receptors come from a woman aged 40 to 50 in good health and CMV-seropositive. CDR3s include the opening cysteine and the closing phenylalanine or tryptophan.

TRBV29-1	CSVLSGGGNQPQHF
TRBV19	CASSPRTGGSSGANVLTF
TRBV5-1	CASSLGTGGIDTQYF
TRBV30	CAWSIGQGGYSPLHF
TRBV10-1	CASSESPGTPSTEQYF
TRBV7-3	CASSSGQVDTEAFF
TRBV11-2	CASSSGLAPAGELFF
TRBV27	CASSDGTNNQPQHF
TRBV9	CASSVGQGRTDTQYF
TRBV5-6	CASSLGGGGSETQYF
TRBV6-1	CASSTTDRGTYEQYF
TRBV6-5	CASRPPGTTNYGYTF
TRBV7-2	CASSPLTGMLQETQYF
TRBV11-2	CASSTGDSRRETQYF
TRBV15	CATSRRTAGVETQYF
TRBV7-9	CASSPQSPLHF
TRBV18	CASSSGTGVNIQYF